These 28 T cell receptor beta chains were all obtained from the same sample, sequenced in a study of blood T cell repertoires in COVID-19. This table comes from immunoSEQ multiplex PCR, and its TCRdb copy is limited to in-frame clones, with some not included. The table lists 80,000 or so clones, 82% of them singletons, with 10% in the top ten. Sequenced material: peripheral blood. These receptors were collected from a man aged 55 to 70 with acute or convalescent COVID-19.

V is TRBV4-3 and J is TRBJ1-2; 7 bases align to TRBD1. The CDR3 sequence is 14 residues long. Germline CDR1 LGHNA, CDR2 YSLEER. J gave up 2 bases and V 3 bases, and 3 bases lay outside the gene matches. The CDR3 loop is CASSQEDRNYGYTF. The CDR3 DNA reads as TGCGCCAGCAGCCAGGAGGACAGGAACTATGGCTACACCTTC.

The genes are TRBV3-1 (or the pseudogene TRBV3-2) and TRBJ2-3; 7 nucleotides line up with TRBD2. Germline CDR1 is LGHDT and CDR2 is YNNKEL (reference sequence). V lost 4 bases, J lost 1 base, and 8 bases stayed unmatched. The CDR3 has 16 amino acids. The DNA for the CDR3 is TGTGCCAGCAGCCGAGCGGGGACCTCTGGCACAGATACGCAGTATTTT. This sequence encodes CASSRAGTSGTDTQYF.

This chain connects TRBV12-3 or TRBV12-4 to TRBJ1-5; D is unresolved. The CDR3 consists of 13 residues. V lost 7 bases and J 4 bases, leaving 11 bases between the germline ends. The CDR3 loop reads CASTRQLNQPQHF. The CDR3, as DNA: TGTGCCAGCACCAGACAACTTAATCAGCCCCAGCATTTT.

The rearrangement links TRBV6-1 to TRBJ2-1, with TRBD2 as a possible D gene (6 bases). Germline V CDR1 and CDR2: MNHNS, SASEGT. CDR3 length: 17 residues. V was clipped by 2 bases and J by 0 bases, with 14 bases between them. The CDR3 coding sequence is TGTGCCAGCAGTGAACTGGGGCTCGGGAGCTCCTACAATGAGCAGTTCTTC. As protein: CASSELGLGSSYNEQFF.

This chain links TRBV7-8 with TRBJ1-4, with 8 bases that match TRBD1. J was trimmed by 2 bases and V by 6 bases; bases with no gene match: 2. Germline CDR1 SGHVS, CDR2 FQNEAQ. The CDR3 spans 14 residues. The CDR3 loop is CASRDRETNEKLFF. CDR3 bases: TGTGCCAGCAGGGACAGGGAGACTAATGAAAAACTGTTTTTT.

The CDR3 DNA is TGTGCCAGTAGCCCGGCAGGGGCCAGGTCTGGAAACACCATATATTTT. It translates to CASSPAGARSGNTIYF. V usage is TRBV19 and J usage is TRBJ1-3; D is possibly TRBD1 (6 bases). CDR3 length: 16 residues. The germline V gene has CDR1 LNHDA and CDR2 SQIVND (reference sequence). Trimming stripped 6 bases from V and 1 base from J, with 16 bases between.

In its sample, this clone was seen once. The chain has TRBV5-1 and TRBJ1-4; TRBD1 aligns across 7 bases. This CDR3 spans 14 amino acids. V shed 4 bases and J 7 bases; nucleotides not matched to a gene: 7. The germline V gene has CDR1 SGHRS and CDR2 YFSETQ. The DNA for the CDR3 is TGCGCCAGCAGCCCGACAGGGATAGGTGAAAAACTGTTTTTT. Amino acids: CASSPTGIGEKLFF.

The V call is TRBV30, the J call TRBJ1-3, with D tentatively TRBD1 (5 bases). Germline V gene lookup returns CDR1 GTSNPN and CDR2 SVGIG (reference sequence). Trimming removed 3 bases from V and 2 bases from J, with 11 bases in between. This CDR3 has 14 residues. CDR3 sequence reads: CAWRDRRAGNTIYF. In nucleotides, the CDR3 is TGTGCCTGGAGGGATCGCAGGGCTGGAAACACCATATATTTT.

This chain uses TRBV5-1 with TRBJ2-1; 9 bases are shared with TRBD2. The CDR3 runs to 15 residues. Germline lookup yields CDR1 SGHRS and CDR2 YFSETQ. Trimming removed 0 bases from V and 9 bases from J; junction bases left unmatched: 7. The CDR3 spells CASSLEGTSSGEQFF. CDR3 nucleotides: TGCGCCAGCAGCTTGGAAGGGACTAGCTCGGGTGAGCAGTTCTTC.

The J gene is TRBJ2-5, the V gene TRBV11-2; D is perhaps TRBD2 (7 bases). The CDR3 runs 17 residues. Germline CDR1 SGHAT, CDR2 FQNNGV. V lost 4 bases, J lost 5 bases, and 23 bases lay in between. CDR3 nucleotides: TGTGCCAGCAGCTCCCTGAGGGGGGGCCGATATCGGGAGACCCAGTACTTC. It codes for CASSSLRGGRYRETQYF.

The CDR3 sequence: CASSSGTAMLETQYF. DNA for the CDR3: TGCGCCAGCAGCTCCGGGACAGCGATGTTAGAGACCCAGTACTTC. The chain recombines TRBV5-1 with TRBJ2-5, with TRBD1 matching over 7 bases. The CDR3 sequence is 15 residues long. Losses at the gene ends were 3 bases for V and 4 bases for J; bases not matched to a gene: 9. Germline V lookup: CDR1 SGHRS, CDR2 YFSETQ.

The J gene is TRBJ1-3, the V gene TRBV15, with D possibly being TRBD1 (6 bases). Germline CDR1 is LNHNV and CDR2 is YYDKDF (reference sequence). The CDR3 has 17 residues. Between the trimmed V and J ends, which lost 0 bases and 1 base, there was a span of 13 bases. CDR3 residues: CATSRDPTRGSGNTIYF. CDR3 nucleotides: TGTGCCACCAGCAGAGATCCCACGAGGGGGTCTGGAAACACCATATATTTT.

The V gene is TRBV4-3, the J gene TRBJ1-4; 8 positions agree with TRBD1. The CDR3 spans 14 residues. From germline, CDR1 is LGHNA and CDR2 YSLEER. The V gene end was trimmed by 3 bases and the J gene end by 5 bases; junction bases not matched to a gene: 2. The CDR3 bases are TGCGCCAGCAGCCATAGGACAGGGAATGAAAAACTGTTTTTT. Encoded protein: CASSHRTGNEKLFF.

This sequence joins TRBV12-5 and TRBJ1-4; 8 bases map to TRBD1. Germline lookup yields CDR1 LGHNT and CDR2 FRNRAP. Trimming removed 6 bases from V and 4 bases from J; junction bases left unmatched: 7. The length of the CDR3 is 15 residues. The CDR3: CASGAGTGVNEKLFF. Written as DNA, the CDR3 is TGTGCTAGTGGGGCCGGGACAGGAGTTAATGAAAAACTGTTTTTT.

CDR3 loop: CASSIARTGKAFF. As DNA, the CDR3 is TGTGCCAGCAGCATAGCCCGGACAGGTAAAGCTTTCTTT. The rearrangement joins TRBV21-1 to TRBJ1-1; TRBD1 is the table's D call and was not checked against the DNA. TRBV21-1 is listed as a pseudogene. The CDR3 length is 13 residues.

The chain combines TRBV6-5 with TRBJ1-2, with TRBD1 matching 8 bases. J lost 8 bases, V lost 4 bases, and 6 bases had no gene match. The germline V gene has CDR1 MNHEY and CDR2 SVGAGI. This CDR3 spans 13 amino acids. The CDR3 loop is CASSLTGERGYTF. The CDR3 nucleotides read TGTGCCAGCAGTTTGACAGGGGAGAGAGGCTACACCTTC.

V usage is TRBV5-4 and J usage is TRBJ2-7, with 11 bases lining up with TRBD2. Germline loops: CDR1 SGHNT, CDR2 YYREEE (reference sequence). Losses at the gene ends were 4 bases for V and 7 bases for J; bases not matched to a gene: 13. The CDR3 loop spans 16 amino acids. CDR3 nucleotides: TGTGCCAGCAGCATACCTCTAGCGGGAGGAGTCTCTGAGCAGTACTTC. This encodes CASSIPLAGGVSEQYF.

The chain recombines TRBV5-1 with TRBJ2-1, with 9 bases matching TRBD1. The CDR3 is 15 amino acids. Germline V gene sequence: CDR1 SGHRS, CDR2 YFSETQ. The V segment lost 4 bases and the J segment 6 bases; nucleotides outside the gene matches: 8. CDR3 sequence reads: CASSLGTGSFNEQFF. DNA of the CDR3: TGCGCCAGCAGCCTGGGGACAGGGTCATTCAATGAGCAGTTCTTC.

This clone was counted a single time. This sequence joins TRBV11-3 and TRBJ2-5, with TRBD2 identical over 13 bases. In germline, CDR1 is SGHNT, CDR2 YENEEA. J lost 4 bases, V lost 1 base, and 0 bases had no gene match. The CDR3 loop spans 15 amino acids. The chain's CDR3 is CASSLGLAGGETQYF. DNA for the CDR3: TGTGCCAGCAGCTTAGGACTAGCGGGGGGAGAGACCCAGTACTTC.

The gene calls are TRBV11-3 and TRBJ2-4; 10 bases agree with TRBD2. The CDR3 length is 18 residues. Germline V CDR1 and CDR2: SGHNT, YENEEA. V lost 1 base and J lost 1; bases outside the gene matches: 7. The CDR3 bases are TGTGCCAGCAGCTTAGTTCGACTAGCGGGTGTGGCCAAAAACATTCAGTACTTC. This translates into CASSLVRLAGVAKNIQYF.

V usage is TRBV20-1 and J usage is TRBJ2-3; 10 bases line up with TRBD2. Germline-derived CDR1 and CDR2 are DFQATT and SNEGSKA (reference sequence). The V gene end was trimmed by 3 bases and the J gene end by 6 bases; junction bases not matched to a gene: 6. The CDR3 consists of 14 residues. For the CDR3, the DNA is TGCAGTGCTAGTGAGCGGGAGGGCCGGGATACGCAGTATTTT. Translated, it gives CSASEREGRDTQYF.

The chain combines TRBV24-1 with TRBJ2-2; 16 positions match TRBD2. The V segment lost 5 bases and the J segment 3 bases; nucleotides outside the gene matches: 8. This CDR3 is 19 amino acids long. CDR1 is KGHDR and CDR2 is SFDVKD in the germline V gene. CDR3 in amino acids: CATSGPGLAGGPDTGELFF. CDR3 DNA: TGTGCCACCAGTGGACCGGGACTAGCGGGAGGGCCAGACACCGGGGAGCTGTTTTTT.

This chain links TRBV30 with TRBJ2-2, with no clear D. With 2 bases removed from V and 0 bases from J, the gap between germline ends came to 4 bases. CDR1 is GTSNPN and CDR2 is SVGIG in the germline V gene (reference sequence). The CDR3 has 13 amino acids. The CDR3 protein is CAWSWPNTGELFF. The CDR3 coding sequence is TGTGCCTGGAGTTGGCCGAACACCGGGGAGCTGTTTTTT.

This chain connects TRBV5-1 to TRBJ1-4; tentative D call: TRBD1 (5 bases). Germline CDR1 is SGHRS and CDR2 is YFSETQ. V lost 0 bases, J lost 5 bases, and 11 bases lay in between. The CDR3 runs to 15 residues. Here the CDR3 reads CASSLGQRINEKLFF. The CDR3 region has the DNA TGCGCCAGCAGCTTGGGACAGAGGATCAATGAAAAACTGTTTTTT.

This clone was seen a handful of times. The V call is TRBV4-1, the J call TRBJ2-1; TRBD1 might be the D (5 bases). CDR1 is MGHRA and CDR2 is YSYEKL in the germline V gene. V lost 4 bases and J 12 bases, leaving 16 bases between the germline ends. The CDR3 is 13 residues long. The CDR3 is CASSLIIGEGQFF. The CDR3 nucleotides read TGCGCCAGCAGCCTGATTATAGGGGAAGGGCAGTTCTTC.

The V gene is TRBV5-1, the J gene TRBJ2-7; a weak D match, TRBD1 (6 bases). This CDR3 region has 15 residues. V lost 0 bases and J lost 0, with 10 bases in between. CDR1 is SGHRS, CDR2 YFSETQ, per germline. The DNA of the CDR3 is TGCGCCAGCAGCTTGGAAGGGGGTCCCTCCTACGAGCAGTACTTC. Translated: CASSLEGGPSYEQYF.

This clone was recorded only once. CDR3 nucleotides: TGCGCCAGCAGCCAAGATTCCGGGAACTATGGCTACACCTTC. Amino acids: CASSQDSGNYGYTF. The chain recombines TRBV4-1 with TRBJ1-2; unclear D gene. The CDR3 covers 14 residues. Germline V gives CDR1 MGHRA, CDR2 YSYEKL. V lost 0 bases to trimming and J lost 2 bases, with 7 bases between them.

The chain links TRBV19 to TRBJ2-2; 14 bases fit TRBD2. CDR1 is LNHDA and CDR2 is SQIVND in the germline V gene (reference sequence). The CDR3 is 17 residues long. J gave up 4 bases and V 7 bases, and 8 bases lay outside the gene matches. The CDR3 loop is CASNSGLAGVGTGELFF. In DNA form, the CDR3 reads TGTGCCAGTAATTCGGGACTAGCGGGAGTCGGCACCGGGGAGCTGTTTTTT.